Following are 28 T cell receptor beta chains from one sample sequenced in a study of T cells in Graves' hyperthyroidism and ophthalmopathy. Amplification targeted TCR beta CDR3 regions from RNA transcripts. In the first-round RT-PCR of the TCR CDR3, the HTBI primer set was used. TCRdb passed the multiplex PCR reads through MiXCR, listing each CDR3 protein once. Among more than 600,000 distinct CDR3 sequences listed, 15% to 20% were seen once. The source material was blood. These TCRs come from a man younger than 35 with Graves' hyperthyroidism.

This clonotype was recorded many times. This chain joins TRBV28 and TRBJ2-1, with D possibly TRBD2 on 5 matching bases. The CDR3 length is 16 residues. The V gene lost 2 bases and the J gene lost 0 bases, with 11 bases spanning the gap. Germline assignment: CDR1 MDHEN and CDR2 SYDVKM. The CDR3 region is CASSLEPGSSYNEQFF. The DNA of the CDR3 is TGTGCCAGCAGTTTAGAGCCTGGGAGCTCCTACAATGAGCAGTTCTTC.

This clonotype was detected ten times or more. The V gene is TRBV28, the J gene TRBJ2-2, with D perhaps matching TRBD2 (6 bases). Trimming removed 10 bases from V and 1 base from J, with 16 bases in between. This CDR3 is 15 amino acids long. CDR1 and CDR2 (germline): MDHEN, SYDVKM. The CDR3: CATESGLGNTGELFF. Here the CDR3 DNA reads TGTGCCACCGAAAGCGGGCTGGGGAACACCGGGGAGCTGTTTTTT. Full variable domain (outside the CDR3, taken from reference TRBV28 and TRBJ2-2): DVKVTQSSRYLVKRTGEKVFLECVQDMDHENMFWYRQDPGLGLRLIYFSYDVKMKEKGDIPEGYSVSREKKERFSLILESASTNQTSMYLCATESGLGNTGELFFGEGSRLTVL.

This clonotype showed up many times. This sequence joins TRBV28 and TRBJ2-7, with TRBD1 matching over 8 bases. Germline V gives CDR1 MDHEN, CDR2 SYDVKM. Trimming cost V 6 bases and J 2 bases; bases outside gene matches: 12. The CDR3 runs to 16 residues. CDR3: CASSPLGQELPYEQYF. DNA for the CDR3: TGTGCCAGCAGCCCCCTGGGACAGGAACTTCCCTACGAGCAGTACTTC.

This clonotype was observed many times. The CDR3 DNA reads TGTGCCAGCAGTGAAGTCGGGGGCAATGAGCAGTTCTTC. It yields the protein CASSEVGGNEQFF. The chain joins TRBV2 to TRBJ2-1; tentatively, D is TRBD2 (6 bases). Germline V gene lookup returns CDR1 SNHLY and CDR2 FYNNEI. The CDR3 runs 13 residues. V dropped 1 base and J dropped 6 bases, with 7 bases sitting between them. The full variable domain, rest sourced from reference TRBV2 and TRBJ2-1, is EPEVTQTPSHQVTQMGQEVILRCVPISNHLYFYWYRQILGQKVEFLVSFYNNEISEKSEIFDDQFSVERPDGSNFTLKIRSTKLEDSAMYFCASSEVGGNEQFFGPGTRLTVL.

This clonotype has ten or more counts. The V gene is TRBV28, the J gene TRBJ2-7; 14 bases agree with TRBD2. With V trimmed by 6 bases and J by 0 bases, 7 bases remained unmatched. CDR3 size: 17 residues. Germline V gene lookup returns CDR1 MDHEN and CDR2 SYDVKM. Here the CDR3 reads CASSGTSGSPFSYEQYF. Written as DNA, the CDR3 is TGTGCCAGCAGCGGGACTAGCGGGAGCCCCTTCTCCTACGAGCAGTACTTC.

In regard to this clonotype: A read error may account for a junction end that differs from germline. Here the CDR3 DNA reads TGTGCCAGCAATTTACAGCTAGCGGGAGGGCTTGAGCAGTTCTTC. Translating it yields CASNLQLAGGLEQFF. The chain employs TRBV28 and TRBJ2-1, with 12 bases that match TRBD2. CDR3 length equals 15 residues. The V gene's germline CDR1 is MDHEN and CDR2 SYDVKM.

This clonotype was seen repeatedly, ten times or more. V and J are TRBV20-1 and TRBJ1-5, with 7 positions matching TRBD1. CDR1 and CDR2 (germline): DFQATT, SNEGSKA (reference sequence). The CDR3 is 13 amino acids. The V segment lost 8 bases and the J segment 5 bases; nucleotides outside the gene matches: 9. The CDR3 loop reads CSSGQDPYQPQHF. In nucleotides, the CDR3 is TGCAGTTCTGGACAGGACCCTTATCAGCCCCAGCATTTT.

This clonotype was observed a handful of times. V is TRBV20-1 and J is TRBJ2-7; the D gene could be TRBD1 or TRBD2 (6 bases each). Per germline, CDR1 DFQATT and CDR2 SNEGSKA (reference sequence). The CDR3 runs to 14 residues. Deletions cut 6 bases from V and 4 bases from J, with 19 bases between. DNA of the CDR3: TGCAGTGCCCCGATGGGGGGCTTACCGTACGAGCAGTACTTC. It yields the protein CSAPMGGLPYEQYF.

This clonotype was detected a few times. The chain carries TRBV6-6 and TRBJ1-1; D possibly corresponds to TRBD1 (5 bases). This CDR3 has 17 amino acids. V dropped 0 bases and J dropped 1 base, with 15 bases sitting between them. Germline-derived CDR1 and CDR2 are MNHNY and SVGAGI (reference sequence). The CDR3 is CASSYSRAGIPNTEAFF. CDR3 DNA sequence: TGTGCCAGCAGTTACTCGAGGGCAGGGATCCCGAACACTGAAGCTTTCTTT.

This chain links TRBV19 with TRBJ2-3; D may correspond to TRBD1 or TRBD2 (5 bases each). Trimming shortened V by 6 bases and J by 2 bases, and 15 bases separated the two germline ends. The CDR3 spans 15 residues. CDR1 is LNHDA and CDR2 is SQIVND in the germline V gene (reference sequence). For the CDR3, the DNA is TGTGCCAGTAGAATCACCAGCGGACACACAGATACGCAGTATTTT. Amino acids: CASRITSGHTDTQYF.

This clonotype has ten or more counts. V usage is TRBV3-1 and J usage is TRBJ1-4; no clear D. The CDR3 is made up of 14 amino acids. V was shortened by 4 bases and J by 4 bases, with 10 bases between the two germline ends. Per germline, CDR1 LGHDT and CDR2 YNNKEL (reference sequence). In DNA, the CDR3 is TGTGCCAGCAGCCGGGCAGACCATAATGAAAAACTGTTTTTT. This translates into CASSRADHNEKLFF.

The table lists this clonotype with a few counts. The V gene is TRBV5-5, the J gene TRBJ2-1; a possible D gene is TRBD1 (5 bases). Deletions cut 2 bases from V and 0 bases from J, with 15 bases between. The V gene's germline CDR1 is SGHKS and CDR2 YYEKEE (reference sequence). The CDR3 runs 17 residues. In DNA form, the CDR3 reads TGTGCCAGCAGCTTCAGGGTCAGGGCCAGCTCCTACAATGAGCAGTTCTTC. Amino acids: CASSFRVRASSYNEQFF.

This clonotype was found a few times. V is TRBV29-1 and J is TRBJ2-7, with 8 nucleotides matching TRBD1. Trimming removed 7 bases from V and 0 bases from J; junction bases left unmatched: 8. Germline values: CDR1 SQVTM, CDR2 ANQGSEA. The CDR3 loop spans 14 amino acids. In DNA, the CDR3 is TGCAGCGGACAGGGACAGGAGAACTCCTACGAGCAGTACTTC. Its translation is CSGQGQENSYEQYF.

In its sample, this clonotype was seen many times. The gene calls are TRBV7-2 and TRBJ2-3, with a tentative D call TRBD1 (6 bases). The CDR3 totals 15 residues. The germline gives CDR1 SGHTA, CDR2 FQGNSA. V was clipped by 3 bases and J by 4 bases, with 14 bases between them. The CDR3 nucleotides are TGTGCCAGCAGCTTCTTCAGGGGAAGGGCAGATACGCAGTATTTT. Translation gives CASSFFRGRADTQYF.

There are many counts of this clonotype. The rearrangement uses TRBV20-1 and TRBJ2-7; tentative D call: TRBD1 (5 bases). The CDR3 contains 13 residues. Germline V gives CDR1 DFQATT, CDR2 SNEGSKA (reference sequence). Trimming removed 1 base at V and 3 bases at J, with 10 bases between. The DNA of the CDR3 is TGCAGTGCTAGAGGACAGAACGACTACGAGCAGTACTTC. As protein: CSARGQNDYEQYF.

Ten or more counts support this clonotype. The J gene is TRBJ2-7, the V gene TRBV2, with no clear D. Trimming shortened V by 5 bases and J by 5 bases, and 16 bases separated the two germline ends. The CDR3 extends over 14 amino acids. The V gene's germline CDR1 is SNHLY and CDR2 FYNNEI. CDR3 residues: CASSLLGESNEQYF. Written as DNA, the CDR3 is TGTGCCAGCAGTCTTCTTGGGGAAAGTAACGAGCAGTACTTC.

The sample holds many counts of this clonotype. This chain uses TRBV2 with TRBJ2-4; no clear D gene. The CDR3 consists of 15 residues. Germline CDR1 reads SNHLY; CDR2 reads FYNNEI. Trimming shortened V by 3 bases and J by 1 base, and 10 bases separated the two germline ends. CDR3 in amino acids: CASSDGGRAKNIQYF. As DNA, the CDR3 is TGTGCCAGCAGTGATGGTGGCAGGGCCAAAAACATTCAGTACTTC.

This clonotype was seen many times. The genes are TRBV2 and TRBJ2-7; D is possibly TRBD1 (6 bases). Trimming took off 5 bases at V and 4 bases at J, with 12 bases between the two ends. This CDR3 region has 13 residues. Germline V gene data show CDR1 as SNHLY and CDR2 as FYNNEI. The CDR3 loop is CASSIEQGYEQYF. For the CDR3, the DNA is TGTGCCAGCAGTATTGAACAGGGATACGAGCAGTACTTC.

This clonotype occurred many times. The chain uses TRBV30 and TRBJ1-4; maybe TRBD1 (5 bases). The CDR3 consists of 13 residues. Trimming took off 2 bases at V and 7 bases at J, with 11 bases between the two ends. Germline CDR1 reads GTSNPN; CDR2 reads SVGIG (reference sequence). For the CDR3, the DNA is TGTGCCTGGAGTTTTGTGGGGGGTGAAAAACTGTTTTTT. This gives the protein CAWSFVGGEKLFF.

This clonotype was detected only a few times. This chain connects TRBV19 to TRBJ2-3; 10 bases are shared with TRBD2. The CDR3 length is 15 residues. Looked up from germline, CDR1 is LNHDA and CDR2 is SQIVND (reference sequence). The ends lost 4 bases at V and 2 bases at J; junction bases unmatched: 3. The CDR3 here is CASSRLAGDTDTQYF. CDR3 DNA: TGTGCCAGTAGTAGACTAGCGGGTGACACAGATACGCAGTATTTT.

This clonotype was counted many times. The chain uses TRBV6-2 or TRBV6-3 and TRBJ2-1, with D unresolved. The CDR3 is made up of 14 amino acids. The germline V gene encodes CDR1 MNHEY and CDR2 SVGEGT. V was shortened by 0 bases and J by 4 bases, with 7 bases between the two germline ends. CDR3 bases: TGTGCCAGCAGTTACTCGAGGAAGTACAATGAGCAGTTCTTC. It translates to CASSYSRKYNEQFF.

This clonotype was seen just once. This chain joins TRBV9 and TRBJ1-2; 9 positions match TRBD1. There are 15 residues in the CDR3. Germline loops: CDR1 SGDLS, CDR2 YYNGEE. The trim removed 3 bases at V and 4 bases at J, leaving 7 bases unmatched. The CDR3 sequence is CASSENRDRAYGYTF. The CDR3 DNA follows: TGTGCCAGCAGCGAAAACCGGGACAGGGCCTATGGCTACACCTTC.

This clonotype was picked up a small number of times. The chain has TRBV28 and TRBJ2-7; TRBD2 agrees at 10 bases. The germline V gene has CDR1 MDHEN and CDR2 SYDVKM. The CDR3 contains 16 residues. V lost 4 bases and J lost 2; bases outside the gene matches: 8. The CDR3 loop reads CASSYLAGVGTYEQYF. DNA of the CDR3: TGTGCCAGCAGTTACCTAGCGGGAGTCGGGACCTACGAGCAGTACTTC.

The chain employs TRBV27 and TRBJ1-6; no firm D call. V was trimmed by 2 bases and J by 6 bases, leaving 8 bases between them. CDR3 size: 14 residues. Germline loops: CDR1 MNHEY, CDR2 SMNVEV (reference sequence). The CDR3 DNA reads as TGTGCCAGCAGTTTAAATAGGGCTAATTCACCCCTCCACTTT. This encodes CASSLNRANSPLHF.

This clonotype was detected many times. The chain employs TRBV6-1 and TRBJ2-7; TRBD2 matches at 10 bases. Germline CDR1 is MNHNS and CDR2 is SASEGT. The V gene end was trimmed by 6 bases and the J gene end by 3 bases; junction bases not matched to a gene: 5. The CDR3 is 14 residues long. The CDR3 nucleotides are TGTGCCAGCAGGGGACTAGCGTCAAGCTACGAGCAGTACTTC. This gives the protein CASRGLASSYEQYF.

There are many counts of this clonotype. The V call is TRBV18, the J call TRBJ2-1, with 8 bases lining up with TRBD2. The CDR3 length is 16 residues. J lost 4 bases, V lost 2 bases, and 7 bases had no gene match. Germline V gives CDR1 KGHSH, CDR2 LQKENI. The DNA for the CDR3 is TGTGCCAGCTCACCAGGGGCGGGAGGATCGTACAATGAGCAGTTCTTC. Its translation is CASSPGAGGSYNEQFF.

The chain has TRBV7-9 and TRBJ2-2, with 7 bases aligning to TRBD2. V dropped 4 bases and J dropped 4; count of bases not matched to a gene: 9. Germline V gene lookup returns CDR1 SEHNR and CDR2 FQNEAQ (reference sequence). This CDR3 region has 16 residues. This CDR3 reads CASSSMGGTPTGELFF. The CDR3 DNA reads TGTGCCAGCAGCTCCATGGGGGGGACCCCCACCGGGGAGCTGTTTTTT.

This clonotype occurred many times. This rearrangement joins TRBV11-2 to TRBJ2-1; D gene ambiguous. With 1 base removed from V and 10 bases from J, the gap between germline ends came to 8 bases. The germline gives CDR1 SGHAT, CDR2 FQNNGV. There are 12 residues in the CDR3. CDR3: CASSLVPGEQFF. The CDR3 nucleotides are TGTGCCAGCAGCTTAGTTCCAGGAGAGCAGTTCTTC.